These 30 T cell receptor beta chains were sequenced from one sample in a study of T cells after posttransplantation cyclophosphamide. Profiled with immunoSEQ multiplex PCR; TCRdb holds only in-frame clones, not every one. The table lists some 9,400 clones, 98% of them singletons. The naive gate required viable CD3+CD4+ or CD3+CD8+ cells with CCR7+CD45RA+CD45RO-CD95-CD27+CD28+ phenotype. The specimen was naive CD4+ T cells sorted from PBMCs. These TCRs come from a woman aged 55-70 years in good health, CMV-negative, and a related stem cell transplant donor.

This chain links TRBV18 with TRBJ1-1; D is undetermined. V was trimmed by 3 bases and J by 0 bases, leaving 5 bases between them. The CDR3 has 13 amino acids. Germline values: CDR1 KGHSH, CDR2 LQKENI. Here the CDR3 reads CASSPAVNTEAFF. CDR3 bases: TGTGCCAGCTCACCGGCCGTGAACACTGAAGCTTTCTTT.

The chain links TRBV7-2 to TRBJ1-3; 9 bases align to TRBD1. The CDR3 spans 17 residues. CDR1 is SGHTA, CDR2 FQGNSA, per germline. Trimming at V came to 4 bases and at J to 0 bases, leaving 7 bases not matched to a gene. The CDR3 DNA is TGTGCCAGCAGCTACACAGGGGGCCCCCTCTCTGGAAACACCATATATTTT. Its protein product is CASSYTGGPLSGNTIYF.

The chain links TRBV27 to TRBJ2-6; D is undetermined. Germline V gene data show CDR1 as MNHEY and CDR2 as SMNVEV (reference sequence). V was trimmed by 3 bases and J by 0 bases, leaving 6 bases between them. The CDR3 loop spans 15 amino acids. The CDR3 bases are TGTGCCAGCAGTTTGACACCCTCTGGGGCCAACGTCCTGACTTTC. Translating it yields CASSLTPSGANVLTF.

The gene calls are TRBV9 and TRBJ2-1; 10 bases fit TRBD2. V lost 2 bases, J lost 4 bases, and 6 bases stayed unmatched. The CDR3 loop spans 16 amino acids. Germline V lookup: CDR1 SGDLS, CDR2 YYNGEE. The CDR3 is CASSVSGGALYNEQFF. The CDR3 nucleotides are TGTGCCAGCAGCGTGAGCGGGGGGGCGTTATACAATGAGCAGTTCTTC.

The CDR3 sequence is CASSANLPSAAKNIQYF. The CDR3 DNA is TGTGCCAGCAGCGCAAACCTTCCTAGCGCTGCCAAAAACATTCAGTACTTC. V is TRBV11-2 and J is TRBJ2-4; D may be TRBD2 (6 bases). CDR3 length: 17 amino acids. Trimming took off 5 bases at V and 1 base at J, with 18 bases between the two ends. In germline, CDR1 is SGHAT, CDR2 FQNNGV. The full variable domain, completed using reference TRBV11-2 and TRBJ2-4, is EAGVAQSPRYKIIEKRQSVAFWCNPISGHATLYWYQQILGQGPKLLIQFQNNGVVDDSQLPKDRFSAERLKGVDSTLKIQPAKLEDSAVYLCASSANLPSAAKNIQYFGAGTRLSVL.

J is TRBJ1-6 and V is TRBV13, with 9 bases fitting TRBD1. CDR3 length: 16 residues. Looked up from germline, CDR1 is PRHDT and CDR2 is FYEKMQ (reference sequence). The V and J ends lost 6 bases and 8 bases, in that order; junction bases with no gene match: 11. This chain's CDR3 is CASSKTGGIGDSPLHF. The DNA for the CDR3 is TGTGCCAGCAGTAAAACAGGGGGCATTGGTGATTCACCCCTCCACTTT.

This clone was observed once. Other DNA sequences in the sample encode the same CDR3. In nucleotides, the CDR3 is TGTGCCAGTAGTACAACAGGGAACTCACCCCTCCACTTT. As protein: CASSTTGNSPLHF. The V and J genes are TRBV19 and TRBJ1-6; weak D call: TRBD1 (6 bases). V was clipped by 4 bases and J by 10 bases, with 11 bases between them. This CDR3 contains 13 residues. Germline assignment: CDR1 LNHDA and CDR2 SQIVND (reference sequence).

A remark on this clone: The junction and the germline gene differ at one end; a read error may be behind it. The sample carries other DNA sequences with the same CDR3. The chain has TRBV29-1 and TRBJ1-6, with 9 bases lining up with TRBD1. This CDR3 contains 13 residues. Germline V gene lookup returns CDR1 SQVTM and CDR2 ANQGSEA. The CDR3 region has the DNA TGCAGCGTACGGACAGGGGAAAATTCCCCCCTCCACTTT. Translated: CSVRTGENSPLHF.

The genes are TRBV18 and TRBJ2-3; 14 bases align to TRBD2. Germline CDR1 KGHSH, CDR2 LQKENI. J was trimmed by 3 bases and V by 4 bases; bases with no gene match: 3. The CDR3 loop spans 16 amino acids. This CDR3 is CASSQGLAGVTDTQYF. The CDR3 DNA sequence: TGTGCCAGCTCACAGGGACTAGCGGGAGTTACAGATACGCAGTATTTT.

The chain couples TRBV11-3 to TRBJ2-7; 8 nucleotides align to TRBD2. Germline CDR1 and CDR2: SGHNT and YENEEA. The CDR3 runs to 16 residues. V gave up 4 bases and J gave up 2 bases; unmatched junction bases: 10. This CDR3 is CASSSPRGGATYEQYV. DNA for the CDR3: TGTGCCAGCAGCTCCCCCCGGGGGGGAGCCACCTACGAGCAGTACGTC.

The V call is TRBV7-2, the J call TRBJ1-2; D possibly corresponds to TRBD1 (6 bases). The CDR3 length is 14 residues. The V gene's germline CDR1 is SGHTA and CDR2 FQGNSA. V was pared by 2 bases and J by 4 bases, with 11 bases between. CDR3 sequence reads: CASSLPRTAYGYTF. For the CDR3, the DNA is TGTGCCAGCAGCTTACCCCGGACAGCCTATGGCTACACCTTC.

The chain is built from TRBV5-1 and TRBJ2-4; a possible D gene is TRBD2 (6 bases). With 1 base removed from V and 6 bases from J, the gap between germline ends came to 8 bases. Per the germline V gene, CDR1 is SGHRS and CDR2 is YFSETQ. This CDR3 region has 13 residues. As DNA, the CDR3 is TGCGCCAGCAGCTTGATCGGGGGAAACATTCAGTACTTC. Encoded protein: CASSLIGGNIQYF.

The chain couples TRBV28 to TRBJ1-4, with D maybe TRBD1 (6 bases). Germline CDR1 reads MDHEN; CDR2 reads SYDVKM. V lost 6 bases and J 7 bases, leaving 18 bases between the germline ends. This CDR3 comprises 15 residues. CDR3 coding DNA: TGTGCCAGCAGCCCCCCAGGGGCCCTAATTGAAAAACTGTTTTTT. Protein: CASSPPGALIEKLFF.

V usage is TRBV6-5 and J usage is TRBJ2-7; 7 nucleotides match TRBD1. Germline V lookup: CDR1 MNHEY, CDR2 SVGAGI. CDR3 size: 14 residues. Losses at the gene ends were 7 bases for V and 2 bases for J; bases not matched to a gene: 8. The CDR3 region is CASTRPGTAYEQYF. The CDR3, as DNA: TGTGCCAGCACTCGACCAGGGACAGCCTACGAGCAGTACTTC.

This clone was found once. The V call is TRBV6-5, the J call TRBJ2-3; TRBD2 agrees at 9 bases. The CDR3 runs to 14 residues. Germline CDR1 reads MNHEY; CDR2 reads SVGAGI. J gave up 4 bases and V 2 bases, and 1 base lay outside the gene matches. CDR3 DNA sequence: TGTGCCAGCAGTTACGGACTAGCGTCAGATACGCAGTATTTT. It is translated as CASSYGLASDTQYF.

This CDR3 is CASTRLGAGASPLHF. The CDR3 bases are TGTGCCAGCACGCGTCTCGGGGCAGGGGCCTCACCCCTCCACTTT. J is TRBJ1-6 and V is TRBV6-1; the D gene is possibly TRBD1 (6 bases). Trimming took off 7 bases at V and 10 bases at J, with 20 bases between the two ends. The CDR3 is 15 residues long. In germline, CDR1 is MNHNS, CDR2 SASEGT.

The chain has TRBV5-1 and TRBJ2-1, with 8 bases identical to TRBD2. Germline V gene lookup returns CDR1 SGHRS and CDR2 YFSETQ. CDR3 size: 14 residues. V dropped 0 bases and J dropped 10; count of bases not matched to a gene: 6. As DNA, the CDR3 is TGCGCCAGCAGCTTGGTAATTCAGCGGGGGGAGCAGTTCTTC. Its translation is CASSLVIQRGEQFF.

This chain joins TRBV19 and TRBJ1-3, with 7 bases aligning to TRBD1. There are 21 residues in the CDR3. V was pared by 7 bases and J by 0 bases, with 24 bases of the junction left unmatched. Germline V gene sequence: CDR1 LNHDA, CDR2 SQIVND (reference sequence). The CDR3 loop is CASTISAFGTVGLSSGNTIYF. The DNA of the CDR3 is TGTGCCAGTACCATATCAGCCTTCGGGACAGTCGGGCTGAGCTCTGGAAACACCATATATTTT.

V is TRBV20-1 and J is TRBJ2-7; D unresolved. CDR3 length: 11 amino acids. V was pared by 0 bases and J by 6 bases, with 6 bases between. The germline CDR1 and CDR2 sequences are DFQATT and SNEGSKA (reference sequence). CDR3 sequence (DNA): TGCAGTGCTAGAGAAAGCGTCGAGCAGTACGTC. Translated, it gives CSARESVEQYV.

The V call is TRBV5-1, the J call TRBJ2-1; 11 nucleotides line up with TRBD1. V shed 5 bases and J 4 bases; nucleotides not matched to a gene: 5. The CDR3 spans 15 residues. CDR1 and CDR2 from the germline V gene are SGHRS and YFSETQ. CDR3 in amino acids: CASRPGTGGYNEQFF. CDR3 nucleotides: TGCGCCAGCAGACCCGGGACAGGGGGTTACAATGAGCAGTTCTTC. Filled out from reference TRBV5-1 and TRBJ2-1, the complete variable domain reads KAGVTQTPRYLIKTRGQQVTLSCSPISGHRSVSWYQQTPGQGLQFLFEYFSETQRNKGNFPGRFSGRQFSNSRSEMNVSTLELGDSALYLCASRPGTGGYNEQFFGPGTRLTVL.

The chain has TRBV6-6 and TRBJ2-3; 9 nucleotides match TRBD1. The CDR3 spans 16 residues. The germline CDR1 and CDR2 sequences are MNHNY and SVGAGI (reference sequence). Germline trimming cut 0 bases from V and 2 bases from J; bases unmatched to any gene: 3. CDR3 protein: CASSYSRTGVTDTQYF. In DNA form, the CDR3 reads TGTGCCAGCAGTTACTCTAGGACAGGGGTCACAGATACGCAGTATTTT.

This clone appeared once. The V call is TRBV14, the J call TRBJ2-2, with D possibly TRBD1 on 5 matching bases. The CDR3 is 16 residues long. V lost 4 bases and J 2 bases, leaving 14 bases between the germline ends. Germline V gene sequence: CDR1 SGHDN, CDR2 FVKESK. CDR3 nucleotides: TGTGCCAGCAGCCGAAGGGGCAGGGTTAACACCGGGGAGCTGTTTTTT. It yields the protein CASSRRGRVNTGELFF.

The chain is built from TRBV27 and TRBJ2-6; maybe TRBD1 (5 bases). The V and J ends lost 2 bases and 1 base respectively, with 9 bases between them. The CDR3 has 16 residues. The germline V gene encodes CDR1 MNHEY and CDR2 SMNVEV (reference sequence). In DNA, the CDR3 is TGTGCCAGCAGTTTACAGGGCAAATCTGGGGCCAACGTCCTGACTTTC. Translated: CASSLQGKSGANVLTF.

In the case of this clone: The junction shows a germline mismatch at one end, possibly a read error. This rearrangement joins TRBV7-7 to TRBJ2-3, with D perhaps matching TRBD1 (7 bases). Looked up from germline, CDR1 is SSHAT and CDR2 is FNYEAQ (reference sequence). The CDR3 has 15 residues. The CDR3 here is CASSPRGASTDTQYF. The CDR3 nucleotides read TGTGCTAGCAGCCCCAGGGGGGCGAGCACAGATACGCAGTATTTT.

The chain is built from TRBV5-1 and TRBJ2-1; D possibly corresponds to TRBD2 (5 bases). This CDR3 is built from 14 residues. The germline V gene has CDR1 SGHRS and CDR2 YFSETQ. The V and J ends lost 6 bases and 1 base respectively, with 11 bases between them. The CDR3 sequence is CASKTGVSYNEQFF. The CDR3 DNA reads as TGCGCCAGCAAAACCGGGGTGTCCTACAATGAGCAGTTCTTC. Filled out from reference TRBV5-1 and TRBJ2-1, the complete variable domain reads KAGVTQTPRYLIKTRGQQVTLSCSPISGHRSVSWYQQTPGQGLQFLFEYFSETQRNKGNFPGRFSGRQFSNSRSEMNVSTLELGDSALYLCASKTGVSYNEQFFGPGTRLTVL.

This chain connects TRBV7-9 to TRBJ1-2, with 9 bases that match TRBD1. The V segment lost 5 bases and the J segment 6 bases; nucleotides outside the gene matches: 4. The germline V gene encodes CDR1 SEHNR and CDR2 FQNEAQ (reference sequence). There are 13 residues in the CDR3. This CDR3 reads CASSPGTGNGYTF. CDR3 in DNA: TGTGCCAGCAGCCCGGGGACAGGGAATGGCTACACCTTC.

CDR3 sequence (DNA): TGTGCCAGCAGCTTGGAGGCTTCACAGGCAGATACGCAGTATTTT. As protein: CASSLEASQADTQYF. The chain uses TRBV5-4 and TRBJ2-3, with D perhaps matching TRBD1 (5 bases). Germline V CDR1 and CDR2: SGHNT, YYREEE (reference sequence). Deletions cut 0 bases from V and 4 bases from J, with 12 bases between. The CDR3 covers 15 residues.

CDR3 residues: CAIRLSGELFF. Written as DNA, the CDR3 is TGTGCCATAAGACTGTCCGGGGAGCTGTTTTTT. The V call is TRBV2, the J call TRBJ2-2; D not resolved. The germline gives CDR1 SNHLY, CDR2 FYNNEI. CDR3 length: 11 amino acids. V was cut by 10 bases and J by 6 bases, with 9 bases left in between.

The chain recombines TRBV30 with TRBJ2-7; possibly TRBD2 for D (6 bases). Looked up from germline, CDR1 is GTSNPN and CDR2 is SVGIG (reference sequence). V was clipped by 0 bases and J by 0 bases, with 9 bases between them. CDR3 length: 14 amino acids. The CDR3 DNA follows: TGTGCCTGGAGTGTAGGAGGGAGCTCCTACGAGCAGTACTTC. Protein: CAWSVGGSSYEQYF.

The chain employs TRBV19 and TRBJ2-7, with 7 bases that match TRBD1. V lost 3 bases, J lost 5 bases, and 4 bases stayed unmatched. Germline CDR1 and CDR2: LNHDA and SQIVND (reference sequence). The CDR3 consists of 13 residues. CDR3 DNA sequence: TGTGCCAGTAGTATGATGCAGGGGGACGAGCAGTACGTC. It is translated as CASSMMQGDEQYV.